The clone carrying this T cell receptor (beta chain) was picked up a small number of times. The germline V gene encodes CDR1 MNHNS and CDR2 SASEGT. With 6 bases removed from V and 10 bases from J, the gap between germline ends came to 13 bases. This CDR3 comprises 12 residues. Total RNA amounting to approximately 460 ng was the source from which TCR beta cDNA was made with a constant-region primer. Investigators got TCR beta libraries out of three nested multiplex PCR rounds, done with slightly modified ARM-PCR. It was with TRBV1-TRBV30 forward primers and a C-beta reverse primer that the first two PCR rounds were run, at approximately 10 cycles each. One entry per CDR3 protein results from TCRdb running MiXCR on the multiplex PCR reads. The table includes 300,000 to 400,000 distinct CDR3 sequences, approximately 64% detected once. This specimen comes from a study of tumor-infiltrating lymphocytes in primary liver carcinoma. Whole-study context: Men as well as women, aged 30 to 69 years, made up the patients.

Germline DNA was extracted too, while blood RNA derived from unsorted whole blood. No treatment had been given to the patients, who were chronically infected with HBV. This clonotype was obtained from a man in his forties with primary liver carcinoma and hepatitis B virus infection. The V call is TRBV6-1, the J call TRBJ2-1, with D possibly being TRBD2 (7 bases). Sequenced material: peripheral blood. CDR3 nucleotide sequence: TGTGCCAGCAGAACCCCGGGGGGCGAGCAGTTCTTC. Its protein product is CASRTPGGEQFF.